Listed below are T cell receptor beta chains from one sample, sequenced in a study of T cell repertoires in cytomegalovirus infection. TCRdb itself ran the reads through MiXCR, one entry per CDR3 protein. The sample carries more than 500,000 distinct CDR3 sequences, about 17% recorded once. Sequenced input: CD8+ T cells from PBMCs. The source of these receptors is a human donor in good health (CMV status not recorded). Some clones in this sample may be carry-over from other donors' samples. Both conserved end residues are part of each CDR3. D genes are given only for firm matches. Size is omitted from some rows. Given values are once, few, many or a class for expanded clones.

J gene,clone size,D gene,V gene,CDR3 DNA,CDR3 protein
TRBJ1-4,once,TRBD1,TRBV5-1,TGCGCCAGCAGCCCGTGGACAGGGCCCTTACACGATGAAAAACTGTTTTTT,CASSPWTGPLHDEKLFF
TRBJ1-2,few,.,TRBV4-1,TGCGCCAGCAGCCAATCGGTGTCCTATGGCTACACCTTC,CASSQSVSYGYTF
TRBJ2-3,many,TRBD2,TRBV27,TGTGCCAGCAGTACCCGACTAGCGAGGACAGATACGCAGTATTTT,CASSTRLARTDTQYF
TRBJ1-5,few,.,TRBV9,TGTGCCAGCAGCGGAGGAACTCAGCCCCAGCATTTT,CASSGGTQPQHF
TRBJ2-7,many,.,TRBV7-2,TGTGCCAGCAGCTCACAGGTCTACGAGCAGTACTTC,CASSSQVYEQYF
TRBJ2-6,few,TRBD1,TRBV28,TGTGCCAGCAGTCATACAGGGGAAGCCGGGGCCAACGTCCTGACTTTC,CASSHTGEAGANVLTF
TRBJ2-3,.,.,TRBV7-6,TGTGCCAGCAGCTTGAGACGGGAGTTGGGAGATACGCAGTATTTT,CASSLRRELGDTQYF
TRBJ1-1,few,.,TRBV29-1,TGCAGCGTTGAATTCCCAGGCACAGGCACTGAAGCTTTCTTT,CSVEFPGTGTEAFF
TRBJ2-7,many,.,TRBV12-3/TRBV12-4,TGTGCCAGCAGTTTCGTTGGACGCGAGCAGTACTTC,CASSFVGREQYF
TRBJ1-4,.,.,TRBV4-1,TGCGCCAGCAGCCAAGATCCCGGGGGGAATGAAAAACTGTTTTTT,CASSQDPGGNEKLFF
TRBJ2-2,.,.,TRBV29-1,TGCAGCGTTGAACTGGGGAACACCGGGGAGCTGTTTTTT,CSVELGNTGELFF
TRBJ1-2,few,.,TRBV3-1,TGTGCCAGCAGCTCAGGAAGTCCCTATGGCTACACCTTC,CASSSGSPYGYTF
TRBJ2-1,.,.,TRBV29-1,TGCAGCGTTGAAGAAAGCAATGAGCAGTTCTTC,CSVEESNEQFF
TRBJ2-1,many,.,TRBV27,TGTGCCAGCAGTTACGCCTCGAGGGAGCAGTTCTTC,CASSYASREQFF
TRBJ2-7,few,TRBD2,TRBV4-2,TGTGCCAGCAGCCAACTACTAGCGGGGGGGCCGTGCGAGCAGTACTTC,CASSQLLAGGPCEQYF
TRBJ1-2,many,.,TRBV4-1,TGCGCCAGCAGCCAAGCAGGGAAACGTAACTATGGCTACACCTTC,CASSQAGKRNYGYTF
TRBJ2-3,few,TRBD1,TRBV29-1,TGCAGCGGATATACAGGGGCGAGGGGAGATACGCAGTATTTT,CSGYTGARGDTQYF
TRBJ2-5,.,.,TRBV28,TGTGCCAGCAAGGGAGTGGAATGGGAGACCCAGTACTTC,CASKGVEWETQYF
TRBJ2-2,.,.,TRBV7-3,TGTGCCAGCAGCTTATATCTCACAGCGAACACCGGGGAGCTGTTTTTT,CASSLYLTANTGELFF
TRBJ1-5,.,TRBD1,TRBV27,TGTGCCAGCAGTCCCAGGGGGCGGCCAAATCAGCCCCAGCATTTT,CASSPRGRPNQPQHF
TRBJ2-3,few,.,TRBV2,TGTGCCAGCAGTGAGGCCCCGTCAGATACGCAGTATTTT,CASSEAPSDTQYF
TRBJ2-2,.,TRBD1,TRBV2,TGTGCCAGCAGTGAAAACAGGGGGTGGACCGGGGTGCTGTTTTTT,CASSENRGWTGVLFF
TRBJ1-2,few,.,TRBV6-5,TGTGCCAGCAGTTACTTCCCCTCAGGGGCCCGGGGAGGCTACACCTTC,CASSYFPSGARGGYTF
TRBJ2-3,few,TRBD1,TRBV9,TGTGCCAGCAGCTATCTGGACAGGGGTAGCACAGATACGCAGTATTTT,CASSYLDRGSTDTQYF
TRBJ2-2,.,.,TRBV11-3,TGTGCCAGCAGCTTAGGGAGGGGCGACAGGCTCACCGGGGAGCTGTTTTTT,CASSLGRGDRLTGELFF
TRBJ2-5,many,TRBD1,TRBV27,TGTGCCAGCAGTTTTAGGGGGCGCGCGGAGACCCAGTACTTC,CASSFRGRAETQYF
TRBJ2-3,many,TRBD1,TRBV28,TGTGCCAGCAGTCAGGGACAGGGAGCAGATACGCAGTATTTT,CASSQGQGADTQYF
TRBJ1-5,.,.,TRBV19,TGTGCCAGTAGTATTTATCTGGGATCTCAGCCCCAGCATTTT,CASSIYLGSQPQHF
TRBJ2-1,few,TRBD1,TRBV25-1,TGTGCCAGCAGTGCAACCGGGACAGGAGGGGGAGCGGAGCAGTTCTTC,CASSATGTGGGAEQFF
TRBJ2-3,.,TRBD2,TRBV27,TGTGCCAGCAGCCTCGAGGTGGGGGGGAACACAGATACGCAGTATTTT,CASSLEVGGNTDTQYF
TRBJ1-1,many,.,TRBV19,TGTGCCACAGGGGAGGGCACTGAAGCTTTCTTT,CATGEGTEAFF
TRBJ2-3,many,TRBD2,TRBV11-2,TGTGCCAGCAGCCTACGGACTAGCGGAGTAAGCACAGATACGCAGTATTTT,CASSLRTSGVSTDTQYF
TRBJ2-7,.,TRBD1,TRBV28,TGTGCCAGCAGTTTAGGACAGGCTTCGGAGCAGTACTTC,CASSLGQASEQYF
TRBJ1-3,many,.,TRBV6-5,TGTGCCAGCAGTTACGGAATGCGAAACACCATATATTTT,CASSYGMRNTIYF
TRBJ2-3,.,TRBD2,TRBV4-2,TGTGCCAGCAGCCAAGTAAATCTAGCGGGAAGACACCGCACAGATACGCAGTATTTT,CASSQVNLAGRHRTDTQYF
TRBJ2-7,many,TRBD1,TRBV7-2,TGTGCCAGCAGCTTAGTTCGACAGGGGATTTCCTACGAGCAGTACTTC,CASSLVRQGISYEQYF
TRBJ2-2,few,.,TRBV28,TGTGCCAGCAGTGGTCCGAACACCGGGGAGCTGTTTTTT,CASSGPNTGELFF
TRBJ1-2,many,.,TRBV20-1,TGCAGTGCTAGAGAACAGCCCTATGGCTACACCTTC,CSAREQPYGYTF
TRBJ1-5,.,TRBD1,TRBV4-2,TGTGCCAGCAGCCAAGGACAGGGGGGAAATAGCAATCAGCCCCAGCATTTT,CASSQGQGGNSNQPQHF
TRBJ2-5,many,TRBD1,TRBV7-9,TGTGCCAGCAGCTTAGAGGACAGGGGGCTGGAGACCCAGTACTTC,CASSLEDRGLETQYF
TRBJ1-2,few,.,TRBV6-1,TGTGCCAGCAGTGAACATGGCCGTTCAAGCTACACCTTC,CASSEHGRSSYTF
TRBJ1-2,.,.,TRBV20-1,TGCAGTGCTAGAGAAACACCCAGCTATGGCTACACCTTC,CSARETPSYGYTF
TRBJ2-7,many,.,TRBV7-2,TGTGCCAGCAGCCCCGGGAAGGGCTGGGGAGAGCAGTACTTC,CASSPGKGWGEQYF
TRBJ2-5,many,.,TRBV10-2,TGCGCCAGCAGTGAGCCCGGGACCTCCCGCGGAGAGACCCAGTACTTC,CASSEPGTSRGETQYF
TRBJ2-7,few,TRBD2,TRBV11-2,TGTGCCAGCAGGGCACCGGGACTAGCGGTTTACGAGCAGTACTTC,CASRAPGLAVYEQYF
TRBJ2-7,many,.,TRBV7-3,TGTGCCAGCAGCCTAGGCGGATACAACGAGCAGTACTTC,CASSLGGYNEQYF
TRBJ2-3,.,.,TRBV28,TGTGCCAGCAGTCTCCCCCTCTCCCGGCCTACTCTAGAGACAGATACGCAGTATTTT,CASSLPLSRPTLETDTQYF
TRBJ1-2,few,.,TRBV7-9,TGTGCCAGCAACCCCCGAGGCCCAGATGGCTACACCTTC,CASNPRGPDGYTF
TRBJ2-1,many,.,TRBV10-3,TGTGCCATCAGTGGGCGGAATGAGCAGTTCTTC,CAISGRNEQFF
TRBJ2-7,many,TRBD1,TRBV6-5,TGTGCCAGCAGTTACAACAGGGGGAGCGAGCAGTACTTC,CASSYNRGSEQYF